The 8 T cell receptor beta chains below all came from one sample that was sequenced in a study of blood T cell repertoires in COVID-19. Assay used: immunoSEQ multiplex PCR; TCRdb lists only in-frame clones, some missing. The table records some 80,000 clones, roughly 85% of them present only once. The sequenced sample consisted of peripheral blood. Receptors were obtained from a man aged 45-65 years with COVID-19, enrolled during active disease.

This sequence joins TRBV30 and TRBJ2-7, with D unresolved. The V end was cut by 2 bases, the J end by 7 bases, with 9 bases between. The germline CDR1 and CDR2 sequences are GTSNPN and SVGIG (reference sequence). This CDR3 spans 11 amino acids. This CDR3 reads CAWSFLREQYF. CDR3 DNA: TGTGCCTGGAGTTTCCTTCGGGAGCAGTACTTC. The full variable domain, its missing parts supplied by reference TRBV30 and TRBJ2-7, is SQTIHQWPATLVQPVGSPLSLECTVEGTSNPNLYWYRQAAGRGLQLLFYSVGIGQISSEVPQNLSASRPQDRQFILSSKKLLLSDSGFYLCAWSFLREQYFGPGTRLTVT.

The chain employs TRBV2 and TRBJ2-5; 7 bases line up with TRBD1. The CDR3 covers 13 residues. With V trimmed by 4 bases and J by 5 bases, 4 bases remained unmatched. Germline V gene sequence: CDR1 SNHLY, CDR2 FYNNEI. The CDR3 region is CASSGTGPETQYF. The DNA for the CDR3 is TGTGCCAGCAGTGGGACAGGCCCCGAGACCCAGTACTTC.

The chain couples TRBV12-3 or TRBV12-4 to TRBJ1-4; D is unclear. CDR3 length equals 13 residues. Deletions cut 6 bases from V and 4 bases from J, with 9 bases between. CDR3 DNA sequence: TGTGCCAGCAGCCCCGTTCTTAATGAAAAACTGTTTTTT. Its translation: CASSPVLNEKLFF.

V is TRBV7-9 and J is TRBJ2-5; D perhaps matches TRBD1 (6 bases). V was clipped by 5 bases and J by 7 bases, with 17 bases between them. Germline loops: CDR1 SEHNR, CDR2 FQNEAQ (reference sequence). This CDR3 spans 14 amino acids. CDR3 coding DNA: TGTGCCAGCAGCCTGGGACAAGAGAAGGGGACCCAGTACTTC. Its protein product is CASSLGQEKGTQYF.

This sequence joins TRBV7-2 and TRBJ2-7; possibly TRBD2 for D (7 bases). The CDR3 extends over 14 amino acids. The germline V gene has CDR1 SGHTA and CDR2 FQGNSA. V was clipped by 5 bases and J by 5 bases, with 16 bases between them. For the CDR3, the DNA is TGTGCCAGCAGCCTCGGGGGGCCGAGCGACGAGCAGTACTTC. Its translation: CASSLGGPSDEQYF.

V gene TRBV7-3 combines with J gene TRBJ1-2; 7 bases map to TRBD1. CDR3 length: 15 amino acids. Germline CDR1 is SGHTA and CDR2 is FQGTGA. The J segment lost 6 bases and the V segment lost 1 base, leaving 8 bases of the junction unmatched. DNA for the CDR3: TGTGCCAGCAGCTTAATGGGAAGGGGGCTAGATGGCTACACCTTC. Protein sequence: CASSLMGRGLDGYTF.

The J gene is TRBJ2-6, the V gene TRBV19, with 7 bases that match TRBD1. The junction had 5 bases not matched to a gene; V was cut back by 3 bases and J by 0 bases. The germline V gene has CDR1 LNHDA and CDR2 SQIVND (reference sequence). The CDR3 has 17 residues. The CDR3 protein is CASSIPSGGSGANVLTF. The CDR3 DNA sequence: TGTGCCAGTAGTATCCCTTCAGGGGGCTCTGGGGCCAACGTCCTGACTTTC.

The chain is built from TRBV11-1 and TRBJ1-5, with no clear D. The CDR3 is 13 residues long. V lost 3 bases, J lost 8 bases, and 11 bases lay in between. The germline CDR1 and CDR2 sequences are SGHAT and FQDESV (reference sequence). CDR3 loop: CASSFRGSEPQHF. The CDR3 DNA reads TGTGCCAGCAGCTTCCGGGGTTCTGAGCCCCAGCATTTT. Full variable domain (rest looked up from reference TRBV11-1 and TRBJ1-5): EAEVAQSPRYKITEKSQAVAFWCDPISGHATLYWYRQILGQGPELLVQFQDESVVDDSQLPKDRFSAERLKGVDSTLKIQPAELGDSAMYLCASSFRGSEPQHFGDGTRLSIL.